This T cell receptor (beta chain) was sequenced in a study of blood T cells in healthy people across ages. The wider study: The capture of about one barcoded beta molecule per two T cells was achieved by template switching. Points from the study as a whole: Roughly linear age-related decline in beta diversity appeared, significant by age approximately 40.

This clonotype was picked up a small number of times. The antigen is undetermined. A second about 6 to 12 cycle PCR used barcoded and J-beta primers. TCRdb fed the 5' RACE reads into MiXCR, producing one record per CDR3 protein. The sample holds around 1,700,000 distinct CDR3 sequences, about 28% seen once. Trimming left V 2 bases short and J 10 bases short, with 8 bases between. The CDR3 runs 12 residues. Sequencing input: blood. The rearrangement uses TRBV12-3 or TRBV12-4 and TRBJ1-4; D gene unclear. The clonotype comes from a woman aged 25-40 years in good health. The CDR3 region has the DNA TGTGCCAGCAGTTTATTGCGGGGAAAACTGTTTTTT. It yields the protein CASSLLRGKLFF.